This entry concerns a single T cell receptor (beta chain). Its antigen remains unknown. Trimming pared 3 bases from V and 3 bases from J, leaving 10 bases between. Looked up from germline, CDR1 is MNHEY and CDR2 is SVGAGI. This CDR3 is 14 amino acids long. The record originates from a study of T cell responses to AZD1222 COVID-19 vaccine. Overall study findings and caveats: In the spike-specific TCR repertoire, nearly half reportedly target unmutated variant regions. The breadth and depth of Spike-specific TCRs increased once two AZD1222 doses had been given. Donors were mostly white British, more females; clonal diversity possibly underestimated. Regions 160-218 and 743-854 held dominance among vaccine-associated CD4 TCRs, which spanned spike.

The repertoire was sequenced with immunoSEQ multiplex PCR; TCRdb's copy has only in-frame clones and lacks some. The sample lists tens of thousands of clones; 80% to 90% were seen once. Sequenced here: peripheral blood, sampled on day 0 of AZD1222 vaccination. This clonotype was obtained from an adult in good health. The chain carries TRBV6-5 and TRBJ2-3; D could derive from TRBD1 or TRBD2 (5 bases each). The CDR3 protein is CASSYYGGTDTQYF. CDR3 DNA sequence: TGTGCCAGCAGTTATTATGGGGGTACAGATACGCAGTATTTT.